The 28 T cell receptor beta chains below all came from one sample that was sequenced in a study of vaccination and CD4 T cells after COVID-19. Cultured CD4+ T cells had their DNA profiled by the Oncomine TCR Beta short-read assay. TCRdb reanalysed the PCR reads using MiXCR and keeps one entry per CDR3 protein. The sample has approximately 18,000 distinct CDR3 sequences; 46% are singletons. These receptors lack a known antigen. The treatment denotes: roughly ten-day PBMC culture with coronavirus spike peptide pools or control peptides (ViraFEST assay). This specimen was CD4+ T cells from blood, cultured in vitro, taken after SARS-CoV-2 vaccination. These TCRs come from a human donor who had recovered from COVID-19.

This clonotype was detected a few times. This chain joins TRBV20-1 and TRBJ2-5, with TRBD1 as a possible D gene (6 bases). Germline V lookup: CDR1 DFQATT, CDR2 SNEGSKA (reference sequence). The CDR3 covers 15 residues. V was pared by 6 bases and J by 4 bases, with 21 bases between. CDR3 protein: CSATGDKILTETQYF. In DNA, the CDR3 is TGCAGTGCAACCGGGGACAAAATCCTGACAGAGACCCAGTACTTC.

CDR3 bases: TGTGCCAGCAGTTACTTTACAGGGGACACCTACGAGCAGTACTTC. Amino acid sequence: CASSYFTGDTYEQYF. The rearrangement links TRBV6-2 or TRBV6-3 to TRBJ2-7; 7 nucleotides align to TRBD1. Unmatched junction bases numbered 5, after V lost 1 base and J lost 2 bases. CDR1 is MNHEY, CDR2 SVGEGT, per germline. The CDR3 is 15 residues long.

This clonotype was counted only a few times. The gene calls are TRBV20-1 and TRBJ2-7, with 12 bases identical to TRBD1. J lost 6 bases, V lost 2 bases, and 8 bases had no gene match. This CDR3 has 15 residues. Germline V gene sequence: CDR1 DFQATT, CDR2 SNEGSKA (reference sequence). This CDR3 is CSARNEGQGASEQYF. CDR3 bases: TGCAGTGCTAGAAATGAGGGACAGGGGGCAAGCGAGCAGTACTTC.

This clonotype occurred a few times. The chain has TRBV6-1 and TRBJ1-5, with a weak D call TRBD1 (6 bases). The germline V and J ends were trimmed by 7 bases and 4 bases, with 11 bases remaining between them. The CDR3 runs to 13 residues. Germline V lookup: CDR1 MNHNS, CDR2 SASEGT. The CDR3 DNA reads as TGTGCCAGCAAAGGACAGAATAATCAGCCCCAGCATTTT. Translated: CASKGQNNQPQHF.

The chain couples TRBV7-3 to TRBJ2-5, with 14 bases fitting TRBD2. V gave up 2 bases and J gave up 5 bases; unmatched junction bases: 13. The CDR3 spans 19 residues. The V gene's germline CDR1 is SGHTA and CDR2 FQGTGA. CDR3 nucleotides: TGTGCCAGCAGCTTAGGAGGTAGACTAGCGGGGGGGCCAGAGGAGACCCAGTACTTC. Translation gives CASSLGGRLAGGPEETQYF.

The chain uses TRBV11-3 and TRBJ2-2; 10 positions agree with TRBD2. The CDR3 runs 17 residues. Germline trimming cut 1 base from V and 3 bases from J; bases unmatched to any gene: 5. The germline V gene has CDR1 SGHNT and CDR2 YENEEA. This chain's CDR3 is CASSLGRLAGDTGELFF. The CDR3 coding sequence is TGTGCCAGCAGCTTAGGACGGCTAGCGGGGGACACCGGGGAGCTGTTTTTT.

The chain recombines TRBV7-9 with TRBJ2-2, with TRBD1 matching over 8 bases. The germline V gene has CDR1 SEHNR and CDR2 FQNEAQ (reference sequence). The V gene end was trimmed by 5 bases and the J gene end by 4 bases; junction bases not matched to a gene: 6. This CDR3 is 15 amino acids long. The CDR3 DNA reads TGTGCCAGCAGCCGAGGACAGGGCCGCACCGGGGAGCTGTTTTTT. It is translated as CASSRGQGRTGELFF.

The rearrangement uses TRBV28 and TRBJ1-1; D gene unclear. V lost 6 bases and J 0 bases, leaving 8 bases between the germline ends. CDR1 and CDR2 (germline): MDHEN, SYDVKM. This CDR3 is 13 amino acids long. The CDR3 reads CASRYTMNTEAFF. The DNA for the CDR3 is TGTGCCAGCAGGTACACAATGAACACTGAAGCTTTCTTT.

The chain joins TRBV6-2 or TRBV6-3 to TRBJ2-5; the match to TRBD2 covers 14 bases. The CDR3 has 19 amino acids. Per germline, CDR1 MNHEY and CDR2 SVGEGT. Trimming cost V 10 bases and J 5 bases; bases outside gene matches: 21. The CDR3 spells CATRLRPGLAGENRETQYF. CDR3 nucleotide sequence: TGTGCCACTCGATTACGTCCGGGACTAGCGGGGGAGAACCGGGAGACCCAGTACTTC.

V gene TRBV19 combines with J gene TRBJ1-1; D is ambiguous. CDR3 length: 11 amino acids. CDR1 and CDR2 (germline): LNHDA, SQIVND (reference sequence). V gave up 4 bases and J gave up 7 bases, with 7 bases separating them. The CDR3 DNA follows: TGTGCCAGTAGTACCGAGGGTGAAGCTTTCTTT. Amino acid sequence: CASSTEGEAFF.

This clonotype was seen more than once but under ten times. The V call is TRBV11-2, the J call TRBJ1-2, with D maybe TRBD1 (5 bases). Germline loops: CDR1 SGHAT, CDR2 FQNNGV. V lost 1 base and J lost 6, with 9 bases in between. This CDR3 is 13 amino acids long. CDR3 nucleotide sequence: TGTGCCAGCAGCTTAGTGACAGAAAATGGCTACACCTTC. Translation: CASSLVTENGYTF.

Written as DNA, the CDR3 is TGTGCCAGCAGCAATTCCTACGAGCAGTACTTC. As protein: CASSNSYEQYF. The chain links TRBV6-1 to TRBJ2-7; D ambiguous. The CDR3 sequence is 11 residues long. Trimming cost V 6 bases and J 1 base, with 4 bases left between them. Looked up from germline, CDR1 is MNHNS and CDR2 is SASEGT.

The chain has TRBV11-2 and TRBJ1-1; possibly TRBD1 for D (5 bases). The V end lost 7 bases, the J end lost 0 bases, and 15 bases lay between the germline ends. The CDR3 consists of 15 residues. CDR1 SGHAT and CDR2 FQNNGV come from the germline V gene. The CDR3 here is CASTPSGRLNTEAFF. DNA of the CDR3: TGTGCCAGCACCCCGTCGGGACGGTTGAACACTGAAGCTTTCTTT.

The chain combines TRBV19 with TRBJ2-5; TRBD2 might be the D (7 bases). V gave up 0 bases and J gave up 5 bases, with 22 bases separating them. This CDR3 is 18 amino acids long. CDR1 is LNHDA, CDR2 SQIVND, per germline (reference sequence). The CDR3 spells CASSIDLVRGRGAETQYF. CDR3 bases: TGTGCCAGTAGTATAGATTTGGTCCGGGGTCGGGGGGCCGAGACCCAGTACTTC.

This clonotype is a singleton in its sample. J is TRBJ1-5 and V is TRBV6-1, with D perhaps TRBD1 (6 bases). Deletions cut 5 bases from V and 6 bases from J, with 11 bases between. CDR1 and CDR2 from the germline V gene are MNHNS and SASEGT. The CDR3 spans 13 residues. The CDR3 bases are TGTGCCAGCAGTACACAGGGAATTCAGCCCCAGCATTTT. This translates into CASSTQGIQPQHF.

The rearrangement joins TRBV7-8 to TRBJ2-1; 13 bases are a match to TRBD2. The J segment lost 5 bases and the V segment lost 0 bases, leaving 1 base of the junction unmatched. The germline CDR1 and CDR2 sequences are SGHVS and FQNEAQ. CDR3 length: 16 residues. The CDR3 DNA is TGTGCCAGCAGCTTAGCGGGACTAGCGGGACACAATGAGCAGTTCTTC. It specifies CASSLAGLAGHNEQFF.

This clonotype showed up just once. The J gene is TRBJ1-2, the V gene TRBV27; 8 bases line up with TRBD1. The J segment lost 5 bases and the V segment lost 5 bases, leaving 10 bases of the junction unmatched. Germline-derived CDR1 and CDR2 are MNHEY and SMNVEV (reference sequence). CDR3 length equals 15 residues. This CDR3 is CASSPLQGAFYGYTF. In DNA, the CDR3 is TGTGCCAGCAGTCCCCTCCAGGGGGCCTTTTATGGCTACACCTTC.

The CDR3 here is CASSRGLAESNEQFF. The CDR3 DNA reads TGTGCCAGCAGCCGGGGACTAGCGGAATCCAATGAGCAGTTCTTC. The rearrangement links TRBV21-1 to TRBJ2-1; the D segment call TRBD2 is taken from the table without a DNA check. TRBV21-1 is labeled a pseudogene. This CDR3 is built from 15 residues.

The chain has TRBV2 and TRBJ2-2; the D gene is possibly TRBD1 (6 bases). This CDR3 has 14 amino acids. CDR1 SNHLY and CDR2 FYNNEI come from the germline V gene. V lost 6 bases and J lost 0, with 8 bases in between. CDR3 DNA sequence: TGTGCCAGCAGGGGGGCCTCGAACACCGGGGAGCTGTTTTTT. This sequence encodes CASRGASNTGELFF.

The chain carries TRBV24-1 and TRBJ2-7; maybe TRBD1 (6 bases). Looked up from germline, CDR1 is KGHDR and CDR2 is SFDVKD. CDR3 size: 17 residues. Between the trimmed V and J ends, which lost 4 bases and 7 bases, there was a span of 25 bases. The CDR3 nucleotides are TGTGCCACCAGTGAAAGTTTTCGGGACATTACCTTGCGGGAGCAGTACTTC. Residues: CATSESFRDITLREQYF.

This clonotype turned up a few times. V is TRBV6-1 and J is TRBJ1-1; D call uncertain. From germline, CDR1 is MNHNS and CDR2 SASEGT. The CDR3 runs 11 residues. Trimming took off 6 bases at V and 7 bases at J, with 9 bases between the two ends. The CDR3 loop is CASSNGVEAFF. The CDR3 nucleotides are TGTGCCAGCAGCAATGGGGTTGAAGCTTTCTTT.

This clonotype was counted a few times. V and J are TRBV6-1 and TRBJ1-3, with a tentative D call TRBD1 (5 bases). Trimming left V 8 bases short and J 7 bases short, with 18 bases between. The CDR3 loop spans 14 amino acids. Per germline, CDR1 MNHNS and CDR2 SASEGT. For the CDR3, the DNA is TGTGCCAGCGGAAGTTGGGACCAGCGGAACACCATATATTTT. Protein product: CASGSWDQRNTIYF.

This clonotype came up a few times. The genes are TRBV20-1 and TRBJ2-5; D possibly corresponds to TRBD2 (5 bases). This CDR3 has 10 amino acids. CDR1 DFQATT and CDR2 SNEGSKA come from the germline V gene (reference sequence). The ends were cut back, 7 bases at V and 5 bases at J, with 8 bases in the middle. CDR3 nucleotides: TGCAGTGGGGAGTGGGAGACCCAGTACTTC. Amino acid sequence: CSGEWETQYF.

This clonotype was counted a few times. The chain links TRBV28 to TRBJ1-6; 8 bases line up with TRBD1. Trimming at V came to 8 bases and at J to 7 bases, leaving 7 bases not matched to a gene. CDR1 is MDHEN, CDR2 SYDVKM, per germline. This CDR3 region has 14 residues. The CDR3 sequence is CASVQGVRNSPLHF. The CDR3 bases are TGTGCCAGCGTACAGGGGGTGAGAAATTCACCCCTCCACTTT.

This chain links TRBV10-3 with TRBJ2-7; the match to TRBD2 covers 10 bases. The CDR3 is 17 residues long. Germline V gene sequence: CDR1 ENHRY, CDR2 SYGVKD. The J segment lost 1 base and the V segment lost 3 bases, leaving 9 bases of the junction unmatched. CDR3 region: CAISDAPSGRKSYEQYF. CDR3 in DNA: TGTGCCATCAGTGATGCCCCTAGCGGGAGAAAATCCTACGAGCAGTACTTC.

This clonotype showed up just a few times. This sequence joins TRBV6-1 and TRBJ1-1; D ambiguous. Germline assignment: CDR1 MNHNS and CDR2 SASEGT. V dropped 8 bases and J dropped 2 bases, with 12 bases sitting between them. The CDR3 loop spans 13 amino acids. CDR3 bases: TGTGCCAGCGCCTGGAACGAAAACACTGAAGCTTTCTTT. This sequence encodes CASAWNENTEAFF.

This clonotype came up a few times. The V call is TRBV20-1, the J call TRBJ2-7; 9 nucleotides line up with TRBD2. This CDR3 is built from 12 residues. Germline CDR1 DFQATT, CDR2 SNEGSKA (reference sequence). Unmatched junction bases numbered 7, after V lost 7 bases and J lost 6 bases. The CDR3 sequence: CSVEAGGSEQYF. The CDR3 DNA is TGCAGTGTTGAAGCGGGAGGTAGCGAGCAGTACTTC.

There are a few counts of this clonotype. This chain uses TRBV27 with TRBJ1-1; the D gene is possibly TRBD1 (6 bases). Germline V gene data show CDR1 as MNHEY and CDR2 as SMNVEV (reference sequence). Trimming left V 4 bases short and J 3 bases short, with 12 bases between. The CDR3 runs 14 residues. CDR3 nucleotides: TGTGCCAGCAGTTCCAGGGGTGGGGACACTGAAGCTTTCTTT. Its protein product is CASSSRGGDTEAFF.